The entry below describes one T cell receptor beta chain. Trimming removed 5 bases from V and 7 bases from J; junction bases left unmatched: 11. The CDR3 extends over 14 amino acids. Germline CDR1 SGHTA, CDR2 FQGTGA. These data originate in a study of shared clonotypes between healthy human individuals. All donors qualified as healthy HIV-negative adults and had experienced no recent acute infections or vaccinations. CD4+ cells underwent separation, giving CD45RA+ naive and CD45RA-negative memory subsets. A deep-level run was used for the assay. Assay used: immunoSEQ multiplex PCR; TCRdb lists only in-frame clones, some missing. The sample lists fewer than 200,000 clones, approximately 70% occurring once.

The TCR originated in a man younger than 45 in good health. The sample was memory CD4+ T cells sorted from blood. Specified subset: CD45RA-negative fraction. The genes are TRBV7-3 and TRBJ2-7, with 7 nucleotides matching TRBD1. The CDR3 DNA sequence: TGTGCCAGCAGCGAGCAGACAGGGTCGGGGGAGCAGTACTTC. It is translated as CASSEQTGSGEQYF.